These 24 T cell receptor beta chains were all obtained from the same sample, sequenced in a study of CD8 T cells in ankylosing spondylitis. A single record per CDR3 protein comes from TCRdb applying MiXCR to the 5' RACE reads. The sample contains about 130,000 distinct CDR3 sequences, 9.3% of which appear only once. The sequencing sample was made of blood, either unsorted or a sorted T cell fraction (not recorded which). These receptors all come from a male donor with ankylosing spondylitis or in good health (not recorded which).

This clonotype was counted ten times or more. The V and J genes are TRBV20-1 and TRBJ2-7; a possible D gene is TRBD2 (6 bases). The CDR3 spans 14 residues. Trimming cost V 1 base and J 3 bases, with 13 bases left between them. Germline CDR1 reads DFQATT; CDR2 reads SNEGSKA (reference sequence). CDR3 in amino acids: CSARVPGAHYEQYF. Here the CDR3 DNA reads TGCAGTGCTAGAGTGCCGGGAGCGCACTACGAGCAGTACTTC.

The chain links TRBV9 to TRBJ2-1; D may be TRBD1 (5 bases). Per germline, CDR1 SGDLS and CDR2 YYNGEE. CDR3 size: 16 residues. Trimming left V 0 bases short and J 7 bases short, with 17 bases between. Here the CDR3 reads CASSVGLAGSWNEQFF. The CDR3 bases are TGTGCCAGCAGCGTAGGGCTGGCAGGGTCCTGGAATGAGCAGTTCTTC.

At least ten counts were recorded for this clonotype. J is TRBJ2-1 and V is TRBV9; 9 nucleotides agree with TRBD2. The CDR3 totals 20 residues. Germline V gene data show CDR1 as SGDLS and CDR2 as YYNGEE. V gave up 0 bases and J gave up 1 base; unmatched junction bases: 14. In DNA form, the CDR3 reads TGTGCCAGCAGCGTAGGAGCCGGGACTAGCCTGACGGGATCCTACAATGAGCAGTTCTTC. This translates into CASSVGAGTSLTGSYNEQFF. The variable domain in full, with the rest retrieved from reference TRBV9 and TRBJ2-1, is DSGVTQTPKHLITATGQRVTLRCSPRSGDLSVYWYQQSLDQGLQFLIQYYNGEERAKGNILERFSAQQFPDLHSELNLSSLELGDSALYFCASSVGAGTSLTGSYNEQFFGPGTRLTVL.

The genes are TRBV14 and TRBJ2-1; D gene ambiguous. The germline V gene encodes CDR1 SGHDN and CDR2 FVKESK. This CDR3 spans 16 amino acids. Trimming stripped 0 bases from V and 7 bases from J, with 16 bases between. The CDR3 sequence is CASSQEASERRNEQFF. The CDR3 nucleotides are TGTGCCAGCAGCCAAGAGGCGAGTGAAAGACGGAATGAGCAGTTCTTC. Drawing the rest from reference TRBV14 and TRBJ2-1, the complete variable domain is EAGVTQFPSHSVIEKGQTVTLRCDPISGHDNLYWYRRVMGKEIKFLLHFVKESKQDESGMPNNRFLAERTGGTYSTLKVQPAELEDSGVYFCASSQEASERRNEQFFGPGTRLTVL.

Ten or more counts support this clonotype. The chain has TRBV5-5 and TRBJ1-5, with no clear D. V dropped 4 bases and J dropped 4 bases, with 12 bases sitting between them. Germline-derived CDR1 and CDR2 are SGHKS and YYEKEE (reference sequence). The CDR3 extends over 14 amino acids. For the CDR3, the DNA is TGTGCCAGCAGCCTCACCAGAGCTAATCAGCCCCAGCATTTT. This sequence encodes CASSLTRANQPQHF.

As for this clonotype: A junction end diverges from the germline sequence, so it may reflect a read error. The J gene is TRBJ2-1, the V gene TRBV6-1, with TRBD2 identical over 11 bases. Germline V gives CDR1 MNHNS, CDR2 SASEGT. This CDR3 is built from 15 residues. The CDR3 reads CAISDRLAGYNEQFF. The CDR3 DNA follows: TGTGCCATCAGTGATAGACTAGCGGGGTACAATGAGCAGTTCTTC.

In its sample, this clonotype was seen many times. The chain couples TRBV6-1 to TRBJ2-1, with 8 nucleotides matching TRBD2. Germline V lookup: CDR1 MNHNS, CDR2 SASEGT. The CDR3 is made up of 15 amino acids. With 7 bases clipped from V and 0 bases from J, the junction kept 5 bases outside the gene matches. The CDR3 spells CASKLAGLSYNEQFF. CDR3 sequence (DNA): TGTGCCAGCAAATTAGCGGGGCTCTCCTACAATGAGCAGTTCTTC.

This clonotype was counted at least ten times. The DNA for the CDR3 is TGCAGCGTTTCGGAAGCACAAGAGACCCAGTACTTC. Its protein product is CSVSEAQETQYF. V usage is TRBV29-1 and J usage is TRBJ2-5; D uncertain. CDR1 and CDR2 from the germline V gene are SQVTM and ANQGSEA. V was pared by 5 bases and J by 2 bases, with 9 bases between. This CDR3 has 12 residues.

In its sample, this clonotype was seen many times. CDR3 sequence reads: CSAPSTGTTGELFF. CDR3 bases: TGCAGTGCTCCATCGACAGGGACCACCGGGGAGCTGTTTTTT. The rearrangement joins TRBV20-1 to TRBJ2-2; TRBD1 matches 7 bases. CDR3 length: 14 amino acids. J lost 4 bases, V lost 5 bases, and 7 bases had no gene match. The germline V gene encodes CDR1 DFQATT and CDR2 SNEGSKA (reference sequence).

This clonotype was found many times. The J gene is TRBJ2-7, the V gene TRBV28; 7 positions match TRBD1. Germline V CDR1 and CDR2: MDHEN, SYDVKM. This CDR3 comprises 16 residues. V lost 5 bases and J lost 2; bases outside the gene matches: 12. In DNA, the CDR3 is TGTGCCAGCAGTGCCCCCCGGGACAGCGGAACCTACGAGCAGTACTTC. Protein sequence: CASSAPRDSGTYEQYF.

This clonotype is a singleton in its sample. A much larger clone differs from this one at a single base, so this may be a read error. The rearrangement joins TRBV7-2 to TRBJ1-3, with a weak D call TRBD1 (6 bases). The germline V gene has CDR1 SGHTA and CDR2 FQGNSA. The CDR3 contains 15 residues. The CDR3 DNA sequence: TGTGCCAGCAGCTCGTGGCGGACAGCTGGAAACACCATGTATTTT. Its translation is CASSSWRTAGNTMYF.

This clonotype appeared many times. CDR3 sequence: CSIRTEMSANEQYF. CDR3 coding DNA: TGCAGCATACGCACCGAAATGTCAGCGAACGAGCAGTACTTC. The chain employs TRBV29-1 and TRBJ2-7; D gene ambiguous. The ends were cut back, 8 bases at V and 5 bases at J, with 22 bases in the middle. The CDR3 totals 14 residues. Germline V gene data show CDR1 as SQVTM and CDR2 as ANQGSEA.

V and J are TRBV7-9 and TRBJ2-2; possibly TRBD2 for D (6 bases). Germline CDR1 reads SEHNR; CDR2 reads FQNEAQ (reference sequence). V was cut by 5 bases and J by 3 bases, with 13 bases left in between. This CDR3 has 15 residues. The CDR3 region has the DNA TGTGCCAGCAGCCGAAATACGGGGGACACCGGGGAGCTGTTTTTT. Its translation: CASSRNTGDTGELFF.

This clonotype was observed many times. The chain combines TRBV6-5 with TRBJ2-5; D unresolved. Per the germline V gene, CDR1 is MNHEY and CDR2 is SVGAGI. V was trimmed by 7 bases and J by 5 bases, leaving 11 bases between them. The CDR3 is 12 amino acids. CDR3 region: CASTGSSETQYF. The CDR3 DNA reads TGTGCCAGCACGGGCAGCAGTGAGACCCAGTACTTC.

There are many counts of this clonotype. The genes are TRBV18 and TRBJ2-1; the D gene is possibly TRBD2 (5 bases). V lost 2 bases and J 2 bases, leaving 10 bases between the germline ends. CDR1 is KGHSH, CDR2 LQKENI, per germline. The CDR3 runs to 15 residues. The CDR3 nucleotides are TGTGCCAGCTCACCATCTTTGGAGGCCTACAATGAGCAGTTCTTC. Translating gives CASSPSLEAYNEQFF.

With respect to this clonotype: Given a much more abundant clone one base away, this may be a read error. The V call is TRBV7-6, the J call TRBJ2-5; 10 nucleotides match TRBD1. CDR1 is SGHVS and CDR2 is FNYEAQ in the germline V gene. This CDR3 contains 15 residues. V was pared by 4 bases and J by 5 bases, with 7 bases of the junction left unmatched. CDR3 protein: CASSSSGQGWETQYF. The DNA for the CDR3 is TGTGCCAGCAGCTCATCGGGACAGGGGTGGGAGACCCAGTACTTC.

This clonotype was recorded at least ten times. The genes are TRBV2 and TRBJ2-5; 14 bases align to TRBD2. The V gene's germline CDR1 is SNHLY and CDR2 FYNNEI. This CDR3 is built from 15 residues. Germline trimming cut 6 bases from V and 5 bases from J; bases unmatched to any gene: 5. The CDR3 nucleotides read TGTGCCAGCAGCGCGGGACTAGCGGGAGTTGAGACCCAGTACTTC. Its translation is CASSAGLAGVETQYF.

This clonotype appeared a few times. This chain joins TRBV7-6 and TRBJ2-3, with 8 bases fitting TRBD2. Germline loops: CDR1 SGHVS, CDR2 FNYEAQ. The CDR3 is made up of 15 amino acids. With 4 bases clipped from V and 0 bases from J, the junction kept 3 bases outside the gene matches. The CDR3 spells CASSSGTSSTDTQYF. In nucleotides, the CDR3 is TGTGCCAGCAGCTCCGGGACTAGTAGCACAGATACGCAGTATTTT.

DNA for the CDR3: TGCAGTGCTAGTATCAGGTCTAGCGGATACAATGAGCAGTTCTTC. Encoded protein: CSASIRSSGYNEQFF. The chain combines TRBV20-1 with TRBJ2-1, with 7 bases identical to TRBD2. V lost 3 bases, J lost 4 bases, and 9 bases stayed unmatched. The germline gives CDR1 DFQATT, CDR2 SNEGSKA (reference sequence). This CDR3 contains 15 residues.

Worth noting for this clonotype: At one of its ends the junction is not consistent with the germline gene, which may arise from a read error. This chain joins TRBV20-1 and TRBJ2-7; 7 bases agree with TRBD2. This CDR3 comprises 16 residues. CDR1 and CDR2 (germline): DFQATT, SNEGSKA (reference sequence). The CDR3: CCARGTIGGRAYEQYF. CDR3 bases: TGCTGTGCTAGAGGTACGATCGGAGGGAGGGCCTACGAGCAGTACTTC.

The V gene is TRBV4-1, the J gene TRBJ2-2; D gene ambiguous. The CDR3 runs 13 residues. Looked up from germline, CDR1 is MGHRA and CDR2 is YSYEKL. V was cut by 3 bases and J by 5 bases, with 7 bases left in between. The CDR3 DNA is TGCGCCAGCAGCCATTCCCTTACCGGGGAGCTGTTTTTT. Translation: CASSHSLTGELFF.

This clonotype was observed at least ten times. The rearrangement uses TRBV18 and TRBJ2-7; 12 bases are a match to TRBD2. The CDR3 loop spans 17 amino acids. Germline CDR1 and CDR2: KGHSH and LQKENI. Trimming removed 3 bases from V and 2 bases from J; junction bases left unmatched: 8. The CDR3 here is CASSPSASGRDPYEQYF. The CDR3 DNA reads TGTGCCAGCTCACCCTCTGCTAGCGGGAGGGATCCCTACGAGCAGTACTTC.

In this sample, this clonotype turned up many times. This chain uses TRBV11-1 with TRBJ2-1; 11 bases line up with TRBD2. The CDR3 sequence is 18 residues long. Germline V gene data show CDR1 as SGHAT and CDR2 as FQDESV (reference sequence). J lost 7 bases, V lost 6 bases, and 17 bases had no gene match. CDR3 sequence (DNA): TGTGCCAGCAGTTTAAAGCGGAGAACTAGCGGGAGTCGGAATGAGCAGTTCTTC. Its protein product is CASSLKRRTSGSRNEQFF.

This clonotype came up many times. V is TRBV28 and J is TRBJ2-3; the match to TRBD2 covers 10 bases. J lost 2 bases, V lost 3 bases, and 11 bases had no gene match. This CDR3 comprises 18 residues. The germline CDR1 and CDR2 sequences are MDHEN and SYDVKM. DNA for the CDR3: TGTGCCAGCAGTTTCGATACTAGCGGGAAAGGATTCACAGATACGCAGTATTTT. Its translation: CASSFDTSGKGFTDTQYF. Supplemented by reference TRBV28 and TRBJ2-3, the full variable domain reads DVKVTQSSRYLVKRTGEKVFLECVQDMDHENMFWYRQDPGLGLRLIYFSYDVKMKEKGDIPEGYSVSREKKERFSLILESASTNQTSMYLCASSFDTSGKGFTDTQYFGPGTRLTVL.